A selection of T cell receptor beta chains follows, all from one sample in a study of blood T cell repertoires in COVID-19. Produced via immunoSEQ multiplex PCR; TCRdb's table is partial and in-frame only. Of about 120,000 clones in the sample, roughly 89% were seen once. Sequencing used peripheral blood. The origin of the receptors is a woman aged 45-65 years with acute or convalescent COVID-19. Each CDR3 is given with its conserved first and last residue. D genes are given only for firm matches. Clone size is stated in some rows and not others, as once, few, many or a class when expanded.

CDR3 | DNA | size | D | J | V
CATSRRTGGVDTQYF | TGTGCCACCAGCAGAAGGACAGGGGGCGTGGATACGCAGTATTTT | NA | TRBD1 | TRBJ2-3 | TRBV15
CASRLGVITEAFF | TGCGCCAGCAGGTTAGGGGTAATCACTGAAGCTTTCTTT | few | NA | TRBJ1-1 | TRBV5-1
CASSPRRGGGEKLFF | TGTGCCAGCAGTCCCCGCCGTGGGGGGGGCGAAAAACTGTTTTTT | NA | NA | TRBJ1-4 | TRBV6-5
CASSPGTATNEKLFF | TGTGCCAGCAGCCCCGGGACAGCAACTAATGAAAAACTGTTTTTT | NA | TRBD1 | TRBJ1-4 | TRBV4-2
CASSSIFYYGYTF | TGTGCCAGCAGTTCAATTTTTTACTATGGCTACACCTTC | NA | NA | TRBJ1-2 | TRBV7-4
CASSYGLAGGLKQETQYF | TGCGCCAGCAGTTACGGACTAGCGGGGGGGCTAAAGCAAGAGACCCAGTACTTC | NA | TRBD2 | TRBJ2-5 | TRBV10-2
CASSLEVVEGTDTQYF | TGTGCCAGCAGCTTAGAGGTGGTCGAGGGCACAGATACGCAGTATTTT | NA | NA | TRBJ2-3 | TRBV13
CASSLGRDEKLFF | TGTGCCAGCAGCTTAGGGAGGGATGAAAAACTGTTTTTT | once | NA | TRBJ1-4 | TRBV7-2
CASSLARGGLKQGYTF | TGTGCCAGCAGCTTGGCCAGAGGTGGACTGAAGCAAGGCTACACCTTC | NA | NA | TRBJ1-2 | TRBV5-4
CASSPIRDTEAFF | TGTGCCAGCTCACCCATTAGAGACACTGAAGCTTTCTTT | NA | NA | TRBJ1-1 | TRBV18
CASSFGRVPGDEQFF | TGCGCCAGCAGCTTTGGGCGGGTCCCGGGGGATGAGCAGTTCTTC | NA | NA | TRBJ2-1 | TRBV5-1
CAISETKGREAGYTF | TGTGCCATCAGTGAGACTAAGGGCAGGGAGGCTGGCTACACCTTC | NA | NA | TRBJ1-2 | TRBV10-3
CASSSRTGDVAKNIQYF | TGTGCCAGCAGCTCACGGACGGGAGACGTAGCCAAAAACATTCAGTACTTC | NA | NA | TRBJ2-4 | TRBV11-2
CASSMGLGYTF | TGTGCCAGCAGTATGGGACTTGGCTACACCTTC | NA | NA | TRBJ1-2 | TRBV27
CAPIAGGGGYETQYF | TGCGCCCCCATCGCCGGGGGGGGCGGGTACGAGACCCAGTACTTC | NA | TRBD2 | TRBJ2-5 | TRBV5-1